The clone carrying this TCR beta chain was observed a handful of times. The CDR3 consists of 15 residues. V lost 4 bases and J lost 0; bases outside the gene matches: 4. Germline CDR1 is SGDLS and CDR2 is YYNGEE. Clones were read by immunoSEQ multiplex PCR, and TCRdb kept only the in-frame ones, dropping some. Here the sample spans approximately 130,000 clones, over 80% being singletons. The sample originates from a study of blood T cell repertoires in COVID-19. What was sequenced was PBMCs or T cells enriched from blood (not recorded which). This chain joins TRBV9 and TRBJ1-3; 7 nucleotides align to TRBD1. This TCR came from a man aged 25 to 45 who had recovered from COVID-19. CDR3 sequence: CASSPQGVSGNTIYF. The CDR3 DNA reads TGTGCCAGCAGCCCTCAGGGGGTCTCTGGAAACACCATATATTTT. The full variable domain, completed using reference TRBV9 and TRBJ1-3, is DSGVTQTPKHLITATGQRVTLRCSPRSGDLSVYWYQQSLDQGLQFLIQYYNGEERAKGNILERFSAQQFPDLHSELNLSSLELGDSALYFCASSPQGVSGNTIYFGEGSWLTVV.